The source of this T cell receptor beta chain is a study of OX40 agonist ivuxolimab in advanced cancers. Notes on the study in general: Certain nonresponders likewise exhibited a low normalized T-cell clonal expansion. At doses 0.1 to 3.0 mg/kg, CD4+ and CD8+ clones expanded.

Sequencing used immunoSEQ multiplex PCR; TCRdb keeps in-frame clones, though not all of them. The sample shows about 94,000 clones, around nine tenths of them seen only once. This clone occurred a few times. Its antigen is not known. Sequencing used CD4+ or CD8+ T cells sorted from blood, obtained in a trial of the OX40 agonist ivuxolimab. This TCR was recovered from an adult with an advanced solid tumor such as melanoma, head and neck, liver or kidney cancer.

CDR3 sequence (DNA): TGTGCCAGCAGCTCAAACAAACAGGTTGGGCAGTACTTC. Its translation: CASSSNKQVGQYF. The V gene is TRBV11-2, the J gene TRBJ2-7; possible D gene TRBD1, 5 bases. Trimming pared 4 bases from V and 9 bases from J, leaving 16 bases between. Germline-derived CDR1 and CDR2 are SGHAT and FQNNGV. The length of the CDR3 is 13 residues. Based on the CDR3 plus reference TRBV11-2 and TRBJ2-7, the full variable domain is EAGVAQSPRYKIIEKRQSVAFWCNPISGHATLYWYQQILGQGPKLLIQFQNNGVVDDSQLPKDRFSAERLKGVDSTLKIQPAKLEDSAVYLCASSSNKQVGQYFGPGTRLTVT.